This paragraph reports one T cell receptor beta chain. This specimen belongs to a study of blood T cell repertoires in COVID-19. Authors' data handling: Amplified reference gene primers provided the basis for estimating nucleated cell counts. Profiling relied on immunoSEQ multiplex PCR, and the TCRdb table lists in-frame clones only, not all of them. V and J calls and clone size are copied from that table; D and trimming were computed from the DNA. The sample holds 20,000 to 25,000 clones; around 81% are singletons and the top ten take 10% to 15%. The source material was peripheral blood. This TCR was sampled from a man aged 55 to 70 with active COVID-19.

The CDR3, as DNA: TGTGCTAGTGGTCTCGGATCCCCAGGGGGCGAGCAGTACTTC. Translation: CASGLGSPGGEQYF. The genes are TRBV12-5 and TRBJ2-7; 7 bases are shared with TRBD1. V trimming: 5 bases; J trimming: 6 bases; junction bases outside the gene matches: 10. This CDR3 region has 14 residues. From germline, CDR1 is LGHNT and CDR2 FRNRAP.